The 3 T cell receptor beta chains below were found in one sample sequenced in a study of CD8+ T cells in alopecia areata. As for treatment: oral pan-JAK inhibitor, 5-10 mg twice daily. RNA extraction was followed by reverse transcription into cDNA, which acted as the sequencing template. Profiled with immunoSEQ multiplex PCR; TCRdb holds only in-frame clones, not every one. The table has about 110,000 clones, 50% to 75% seen once. The source was CD8+ T cells sorted from blood, collected at week 24, from a patient treated with tofacitinib. The receptors come from a human donor with alopecia areata.

The chain employs TRBV7-9 and TRBJ2-5; D possibly corresponds to TRBD1 (6 bases). The CDR3 is made up of 14 amino acids. Trimming took off 3 bases at V and 5 bases at J, with 13 bases between the two ends. CDR1 is SEHNR, CDR2 FQNEAQ, per germline (reference sequence). CDR3 sequence (DNA): TGTGCCAGCAGCTTTTCTTGGGGGCTGGAGACCCAGTACTTC. It is translated as CASSFSWGLETQYF.

This clone showed up just a few times. The CDR3 region is CASSFAAYEQYF. In DNA, the CDR3 is TGTGCCAGCAGCTTTGCAGCCTACGAGCAGTACTTC. The chain has TRBV13 and TRBJ2-7; D is unresolved. Germline lookup yields CDR1 PRHDT and CDR2 FYEKMQ (reference sequence). The V gene lost 3 bases and the J gene lost 2 bases, with 5 bases spanning the gap. This CDR3 spans 12 amino acids.

The rearrangement uses TRBV5-1 and TRBJ2-3, with D possibly being TRBD1 or TRBD2 (6 bases each). The CDR3 runs to 15 residues. Per germline, CDR1 SGHRS and CDR2 YFSETQ. The V end lost 1 base, the J end lost 6 bases, and 15 bases lay between the germline ends. CDR3 protein: CASSLWGAQSDTQYF. CDR3 in DNA: TGCGCCAGCAGCTTGTGGGGGGCCCAGTCTGATACGCAGTATTTT.